Here is one T cell receptor (beta chain) with its context. Its antigen remains unidentified. This sample's time point: week 11, during vaccination. In the vaccine, a single dose held 300 ug of the mutant IDH1 20-mer peptide, along with topical imiquimod. This sample stems from a study of a mutant IDH1 vaccine in newly diagnosed glioma. The wider study: Onset of vaccination occurred 4-6 weeks following radiotherapy alone, or with temozolomide cycles.

The protocol was immunoSEQ multiplex PCR, while the TCRdb copy is restricted to in-frame clones and leaves out a portion. The data contain about 62,000 clones, about 88% of them singletons. The V gene's germline CDR1 is MNHEY and CDR2 SMNVEV (reference sequence). V was cut by 2 bases and J by 9 bases, with 14 bases left in between. The CDR3 consists of 14 residues. The chain couples TRBV27 to TRBJ1-5; the D gene is possibly TRBD1 (6 bases). The sequencing here drew on PBMCs, taken from a glioma patient whose treatment included an IDH1 peptide vaccine. The TCR originated in a man aged 40-50 years with glioma. The CDR3 protein is CASSLVQGRVPQHF. The CDR3 region has the DNA TGTGCCAGCAGTTTAGTCCAGGGGCGGGTGCCCCAGCATTTT.